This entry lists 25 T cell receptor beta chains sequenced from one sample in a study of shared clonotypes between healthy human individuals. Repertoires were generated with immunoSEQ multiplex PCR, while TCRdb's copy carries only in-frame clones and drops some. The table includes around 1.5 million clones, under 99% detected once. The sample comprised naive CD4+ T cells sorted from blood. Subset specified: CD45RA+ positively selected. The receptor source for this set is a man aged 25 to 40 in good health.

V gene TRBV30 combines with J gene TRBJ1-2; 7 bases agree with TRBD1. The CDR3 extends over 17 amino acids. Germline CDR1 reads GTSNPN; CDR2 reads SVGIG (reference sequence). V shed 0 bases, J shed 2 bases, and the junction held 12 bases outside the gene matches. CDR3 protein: CAWSVTLSGQPNYGYTF. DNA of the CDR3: TGTGCCTGGAGTGTAACGCTATCGGGACAGCCGAACTATGGCTACACCTTC.

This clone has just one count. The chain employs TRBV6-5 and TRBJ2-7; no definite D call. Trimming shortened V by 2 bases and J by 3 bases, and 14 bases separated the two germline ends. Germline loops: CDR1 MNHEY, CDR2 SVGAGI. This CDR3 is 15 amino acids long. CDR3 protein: CASSYGQPIRYEQYF. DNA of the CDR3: TGTGCCAGCAGTTACGGGCAGCCGATACGCTACGAGCAGTACTTC.

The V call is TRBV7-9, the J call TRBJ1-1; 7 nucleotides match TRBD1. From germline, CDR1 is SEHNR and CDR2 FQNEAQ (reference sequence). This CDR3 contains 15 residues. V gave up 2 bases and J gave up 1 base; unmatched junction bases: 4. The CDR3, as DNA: TGTGCCAGCAGCTTAAGGGGGCTGGCGAACACTGAAGCTTTCTTT. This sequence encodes CASSLRGLANTEAFF.

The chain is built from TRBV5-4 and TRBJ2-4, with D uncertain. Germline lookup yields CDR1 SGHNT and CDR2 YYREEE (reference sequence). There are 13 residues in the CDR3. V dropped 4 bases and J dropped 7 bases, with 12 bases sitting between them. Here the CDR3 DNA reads TGTGCCAGCAGCGCCGACGTGGCGAACATTCAGTACTTC. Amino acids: CASSADVANIQYF.

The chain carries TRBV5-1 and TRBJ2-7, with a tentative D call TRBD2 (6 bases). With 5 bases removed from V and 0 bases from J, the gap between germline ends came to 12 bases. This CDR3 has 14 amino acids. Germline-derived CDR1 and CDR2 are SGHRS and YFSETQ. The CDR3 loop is CASREGPTSYEQYF. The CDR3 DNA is TGCGCCAGCAGGGAGGGTCCCACCTCCTACGAGCAGTACTTC. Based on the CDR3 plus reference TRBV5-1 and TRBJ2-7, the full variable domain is KAGVTQTPRYLIKTRGQQVTLSCSPISGHRSVSWYQQTPGQGLQFLFEYFSETQRNKGNFPGRFSGRQFSNSRSEMNVSTLELGDSALYLCASREGPTSYEQYFGPGTRLTVT.

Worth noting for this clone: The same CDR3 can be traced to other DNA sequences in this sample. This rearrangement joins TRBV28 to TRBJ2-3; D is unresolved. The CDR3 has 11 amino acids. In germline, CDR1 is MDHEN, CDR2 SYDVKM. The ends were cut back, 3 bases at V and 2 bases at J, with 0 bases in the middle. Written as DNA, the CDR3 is TGTGCCAGCAGTTTCACAGATACGCAGTATTTT. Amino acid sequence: CASSFTDTQYF.

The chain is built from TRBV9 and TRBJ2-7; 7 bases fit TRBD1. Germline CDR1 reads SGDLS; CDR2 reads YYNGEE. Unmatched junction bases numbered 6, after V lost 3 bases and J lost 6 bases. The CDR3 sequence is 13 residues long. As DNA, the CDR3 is TGTGCCAGCAGCGGCAGACAGGGCTCCGAGCAGTACTTC. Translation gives CASSGRQGSEQYF.

The CDR3 coding sequence is TGTGCCAGCAGCGCCACGACGGGAGTCCCAGATACGCAGTATTTT. Amino acid sequence: CASSATTGVPDTQYF. The chain employs TRBV7-8 and TRBJ2-3, with D perhaps matching TRBD2 (6 bases). V lost 5 bases, J lost 4 bases, and 16 bases lay in between. CDR1 is SGHVS and CDR2 is FQNEAQ in the germline V gene. The CDR3 has 15 amino acids.

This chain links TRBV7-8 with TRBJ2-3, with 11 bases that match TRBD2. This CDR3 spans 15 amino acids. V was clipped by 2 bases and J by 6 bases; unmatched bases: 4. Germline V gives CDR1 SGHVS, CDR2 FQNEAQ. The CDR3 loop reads CASSLPLAGGDTQYF. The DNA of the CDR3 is TGTGCCAGCAGCTTACCCCTAGCGGGAGGCGATACGCAGTATTTT.

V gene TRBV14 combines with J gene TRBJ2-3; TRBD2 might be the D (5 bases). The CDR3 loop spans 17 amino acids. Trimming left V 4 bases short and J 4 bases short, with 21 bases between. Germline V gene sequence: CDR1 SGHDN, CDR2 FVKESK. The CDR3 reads CASSPFRRAGVADTQYF. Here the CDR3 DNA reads TGTGCCAGCAGCCCCTTTAGAAGGGCGGGTGTCGCAGATACGCAGTATTTT.

The CDR3 bases are TGTGCCAGCAGCCAATTGGGCGGGGCTTTCGGGGAAGCTTTCTTT. Translation gives CASSQLGGAFGEAFF. This chain uses TRBV14 with TRBJ1-1, with TRBD1 as a possible D gene (5 bases). The CDR3 has 15 amino acids. CDR1 is SGHDN, CDR2 FVKESK, per germline. V lost 2 bases to trimming and J lost 8 bases, with 18 bases between them.

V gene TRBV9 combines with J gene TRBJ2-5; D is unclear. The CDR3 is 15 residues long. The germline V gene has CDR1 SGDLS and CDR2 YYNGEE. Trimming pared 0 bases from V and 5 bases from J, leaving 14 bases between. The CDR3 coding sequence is TGTGCCAGCAGCGTAGGAGCCCCGAAATGGGAGACCCAGTACTTC. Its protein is CASSVGAPKWETQYF.

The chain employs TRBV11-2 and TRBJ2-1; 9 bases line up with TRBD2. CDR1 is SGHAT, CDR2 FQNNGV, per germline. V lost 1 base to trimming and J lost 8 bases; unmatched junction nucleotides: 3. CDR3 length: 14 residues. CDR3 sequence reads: CASSLASGIYEQFF. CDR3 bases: TGTGCCAGCAGCTTAGCTAGCGGGATATATGAGCAGTTCTTC.

CDR3 loop: CASSQDRSSSNTGELFF. CDR3 bases: TGCGCCAGCAGCCAAGATAGGAGCAGCTCGAACACCGGGGAGCTGTTTTTT. V is TRBV4-1 and J is TRBJ2-2; D remains ambiguous. CDR3 length: 17 amino acids. Trimming stripped 0 bases from V and 0 bases from J, with 11 bases between. Germline CDR1 MGHRA, CDR2 YSYEKL.

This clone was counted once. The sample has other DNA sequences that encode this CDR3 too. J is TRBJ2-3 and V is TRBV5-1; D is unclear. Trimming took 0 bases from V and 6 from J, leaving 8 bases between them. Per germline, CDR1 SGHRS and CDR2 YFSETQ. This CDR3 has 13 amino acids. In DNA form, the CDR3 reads TGCGCCAGCAGCTTGGGGACCCGGGATACGCAGTATTTT. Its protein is CASSLGTRDTQYF.

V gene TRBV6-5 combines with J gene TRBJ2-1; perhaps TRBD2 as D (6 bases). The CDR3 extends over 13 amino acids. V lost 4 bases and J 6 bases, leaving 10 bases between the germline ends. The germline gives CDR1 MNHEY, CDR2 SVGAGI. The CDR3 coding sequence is TGTGCCAGCAGTTGGGGGACTTCCAATGAGCAGTTCTTC. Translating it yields CASSWGTSNEQFF.

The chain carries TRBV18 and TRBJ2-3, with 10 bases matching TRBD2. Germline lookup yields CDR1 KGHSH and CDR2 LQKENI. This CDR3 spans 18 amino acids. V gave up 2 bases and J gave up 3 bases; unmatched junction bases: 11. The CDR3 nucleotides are TGTGCCAGCTCACCAAATACCGGGACTAGCGTGCGTACAGATACGCAGTATTTT. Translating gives CASSPNTGTSVRTDTQYF.

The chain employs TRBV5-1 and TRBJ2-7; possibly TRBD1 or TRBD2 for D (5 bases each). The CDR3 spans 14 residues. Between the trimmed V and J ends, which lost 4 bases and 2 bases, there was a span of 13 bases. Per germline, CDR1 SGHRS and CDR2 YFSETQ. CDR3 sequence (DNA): TGCGCCAGCAGCGGCCGGGACGGGGCCTACGAGCAGTACTTC. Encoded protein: CASSGRDGAYEQYF.

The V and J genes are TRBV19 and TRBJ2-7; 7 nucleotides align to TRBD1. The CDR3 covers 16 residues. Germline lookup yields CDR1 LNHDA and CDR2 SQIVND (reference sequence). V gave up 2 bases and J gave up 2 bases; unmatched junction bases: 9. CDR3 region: CASSIKAQGLAYEQYF. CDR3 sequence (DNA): TGTGCCAGTAGTATAAAGGCACAGGGGTTGGCCTACGAGCAGTACTTC.

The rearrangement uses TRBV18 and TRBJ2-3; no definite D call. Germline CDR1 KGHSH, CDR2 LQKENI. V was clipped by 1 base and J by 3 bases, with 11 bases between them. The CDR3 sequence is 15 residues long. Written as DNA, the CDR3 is TGTGCCAGCTCACCACTCGGAAAGGTTACAGATACGCAGTATTTT. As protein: CASSPLGKVTDTQYF. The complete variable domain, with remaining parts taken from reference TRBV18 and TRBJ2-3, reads NAGVMQNPRHLVRRRGQEARLRCSPMKGHSHVYWYRQLPEEGLKFMVYLQKENIIDESGMPKERFSAEFPKEGPSILRIQQVVRGDSAAYFCASSPLGKVTDTQYFGPGTRLTVL.

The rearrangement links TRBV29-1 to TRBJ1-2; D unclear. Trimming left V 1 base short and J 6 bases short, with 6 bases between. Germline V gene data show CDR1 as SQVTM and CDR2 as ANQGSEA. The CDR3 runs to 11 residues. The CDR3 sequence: CSVEGVNGYTF. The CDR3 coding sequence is TGCAGCGTTGAAGGGGTAAATGGCTACACCTTC. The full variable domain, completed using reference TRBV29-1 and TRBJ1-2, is SAVISQKPSRDICQRGTSLTIQCQVDSQVTMMFWYRQQPGQSLTLIATANQGSEATYESGFVIDKFPISRPNLTFSTLTVSNMSPEDSSIYLCSVEGVNGYTFGSGTRLTVV.

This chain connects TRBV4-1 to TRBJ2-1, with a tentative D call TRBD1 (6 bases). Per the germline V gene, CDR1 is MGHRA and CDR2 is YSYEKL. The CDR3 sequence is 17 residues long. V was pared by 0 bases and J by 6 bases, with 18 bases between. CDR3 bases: TGCGCCAGCAGCCAAGAAGCTGGTCTGGGACAACTCAATGAGCAGTTCTTC. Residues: CASSQEAGLGQLNEQFF.

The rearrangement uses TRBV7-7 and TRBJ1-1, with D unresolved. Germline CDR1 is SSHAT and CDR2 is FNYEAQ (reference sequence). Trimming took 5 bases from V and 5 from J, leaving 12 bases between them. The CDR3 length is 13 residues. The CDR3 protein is CASSRGWGTEAFF. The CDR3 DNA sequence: TGTGCCAGCAGCCGGGGATGGGGAACTGAAGCTTTCTTT.

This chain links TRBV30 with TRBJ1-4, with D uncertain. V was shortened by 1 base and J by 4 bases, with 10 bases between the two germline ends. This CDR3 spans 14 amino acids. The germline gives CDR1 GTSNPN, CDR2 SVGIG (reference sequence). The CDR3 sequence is CAWSEGLLNEKLFF. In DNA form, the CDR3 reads TGTGCCTGGAGTGAAGGACTGCTTAATGAAAAACTGTTTTTT.

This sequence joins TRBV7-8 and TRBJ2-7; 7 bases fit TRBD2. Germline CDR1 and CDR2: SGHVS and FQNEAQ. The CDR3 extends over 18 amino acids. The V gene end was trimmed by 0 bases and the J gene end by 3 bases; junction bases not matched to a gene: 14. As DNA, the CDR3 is TGTGCCAGCAGCTTAGCGCGTTTTAGGGCTAGCGGTGACTACGAGCAGTACTTC. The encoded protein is CASSLARFRASGDYEQYF. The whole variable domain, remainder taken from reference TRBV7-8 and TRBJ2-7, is GAGVSQSPRYKVAKRGQDVALRCDPISGHVSLFWYQQALGQGPEFLTYFQNEAQLDKSGLPSDRFFAERPEGSVSTLKIQRTQQEDSAVYLCASSLARFRASGDYEQYFGPGTRLTVT.